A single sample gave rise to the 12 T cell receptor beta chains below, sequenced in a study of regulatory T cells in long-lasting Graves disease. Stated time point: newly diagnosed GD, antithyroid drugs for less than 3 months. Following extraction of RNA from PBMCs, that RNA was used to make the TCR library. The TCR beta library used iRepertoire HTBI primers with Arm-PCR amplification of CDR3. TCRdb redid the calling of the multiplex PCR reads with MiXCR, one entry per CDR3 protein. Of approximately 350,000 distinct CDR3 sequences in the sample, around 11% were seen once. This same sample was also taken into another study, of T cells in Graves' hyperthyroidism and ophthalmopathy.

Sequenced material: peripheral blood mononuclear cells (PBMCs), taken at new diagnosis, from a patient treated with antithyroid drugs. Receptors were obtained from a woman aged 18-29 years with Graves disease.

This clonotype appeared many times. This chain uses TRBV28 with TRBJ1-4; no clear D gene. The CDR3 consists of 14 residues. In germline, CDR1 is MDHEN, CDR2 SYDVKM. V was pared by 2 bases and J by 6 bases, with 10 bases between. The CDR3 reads CASSLQRNYEKLFF. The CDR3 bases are TGTGCCAGCAGTTTACAGAGAAATTATGAAAAACTGTTTTTT.

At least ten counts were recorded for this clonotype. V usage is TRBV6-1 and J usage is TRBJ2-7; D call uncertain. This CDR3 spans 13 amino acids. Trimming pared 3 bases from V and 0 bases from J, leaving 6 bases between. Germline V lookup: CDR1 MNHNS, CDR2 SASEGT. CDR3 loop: CASSEASSYEQYV. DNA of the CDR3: TGTGCCAGCAGTGAGGCGAGCTCCTACGAGCAGTACGTC.

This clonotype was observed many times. CDR3 nucleotide sequence: TGTGCCAGCAGCTTAAAGGTCGCTAGCTTCAACACCGGGGAGCTGTTTTTT. Protein sequence: CASSLKVASFNTGELFF. V usage is TRBV7-3 and J usage is TRBJ2-2; D perhaps matches TRBD2 (5 bases). V gave up 1 base and J gave up 2 bases, with 14 bases separating them. Germline values: CDR1 SGHTA, CDR2 FQGTGA. This CDR3 is built from 17 residues.

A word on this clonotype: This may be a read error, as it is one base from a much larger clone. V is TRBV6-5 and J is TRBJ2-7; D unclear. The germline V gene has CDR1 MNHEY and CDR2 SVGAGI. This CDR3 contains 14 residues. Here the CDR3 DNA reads TGTGCCAACAGTTACAAGCTTCTATCCTACGAGCAGTACGTC. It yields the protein CANSYKLLSYEQYV.

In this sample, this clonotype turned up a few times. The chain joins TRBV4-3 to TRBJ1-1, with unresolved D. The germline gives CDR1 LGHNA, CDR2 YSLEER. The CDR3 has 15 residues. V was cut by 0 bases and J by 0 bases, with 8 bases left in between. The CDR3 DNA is TGCGCCAGCAGCCAAGATAGAACCATGAACACTGAAGCTTTCTTT. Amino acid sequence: CASSQDRTMNTEAFF.

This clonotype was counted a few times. This chain's CDR3 is CASSPGPTEVQETQYF. The DNA of the CDR3 is TGTGCCAGCAGCCCTGGCCCGACTGAAGTACAAGAGACCCAGTACTTC. This sequence joins TRBV14 and TRBJ2-5; no firm D call. This CDR3 has 16 amino acids. Germline CDR1 is SGHDN and CDR2 is FVKESK. V gave up 4 bases and J gave up 2 bases, with 17 bases separating them.

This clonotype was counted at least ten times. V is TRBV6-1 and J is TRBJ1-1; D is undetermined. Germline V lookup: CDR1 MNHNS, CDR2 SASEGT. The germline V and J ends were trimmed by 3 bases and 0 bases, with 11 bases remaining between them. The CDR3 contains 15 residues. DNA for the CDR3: TGTGCCAGCAGTGATATTGGCTTCATGAACACTGAAGCTTTCTTT. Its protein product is CASSDIGFMNTEAFF.

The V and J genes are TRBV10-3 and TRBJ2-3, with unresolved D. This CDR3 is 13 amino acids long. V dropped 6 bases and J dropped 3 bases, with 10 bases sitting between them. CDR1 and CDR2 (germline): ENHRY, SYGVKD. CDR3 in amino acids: CAISDGSTDTQYF. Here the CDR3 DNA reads TGTGCCATCAGCGACGGCAGTACAGATACGCAGTATTTT.

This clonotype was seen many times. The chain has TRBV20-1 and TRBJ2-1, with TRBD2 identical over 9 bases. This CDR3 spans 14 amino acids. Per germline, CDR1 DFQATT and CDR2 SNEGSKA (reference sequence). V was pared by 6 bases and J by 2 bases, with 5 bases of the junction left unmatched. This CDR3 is CSARLAGTYNEQFF. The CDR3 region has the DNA TGCAGTGCACGTCTAGCGGGGACCTACAATGAGCAGTTCTTC.

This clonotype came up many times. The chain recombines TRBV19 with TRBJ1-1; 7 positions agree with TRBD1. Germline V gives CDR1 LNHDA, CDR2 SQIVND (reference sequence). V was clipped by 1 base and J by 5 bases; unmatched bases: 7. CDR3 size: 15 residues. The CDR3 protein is CASSIGPTGRTEAFF. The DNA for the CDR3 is TGTGCCAGTAGTATAGGGCCGACAGGGCGGACTGAAGCTTTCTTT.

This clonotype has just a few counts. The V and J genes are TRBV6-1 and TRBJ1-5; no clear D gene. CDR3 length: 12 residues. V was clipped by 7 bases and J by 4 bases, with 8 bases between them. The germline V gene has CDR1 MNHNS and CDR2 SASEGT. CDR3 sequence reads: CASKTGNQPQHF. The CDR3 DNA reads TGTGCCAGCAAAACGGGTAATCAGCCCCAGCATTTT.

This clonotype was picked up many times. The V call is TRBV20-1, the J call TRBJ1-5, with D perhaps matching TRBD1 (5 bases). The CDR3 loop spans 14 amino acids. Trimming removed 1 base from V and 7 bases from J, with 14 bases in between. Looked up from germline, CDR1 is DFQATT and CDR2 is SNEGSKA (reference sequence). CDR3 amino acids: CSARGSQGGQPQHF. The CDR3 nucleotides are TGCAGTGCTAGAGGGAGTCAGGGCGGGCAGCCCCAGCATTTT.